This T cell receptor beta chain is drawn from a study of post-analysis software for immune sequencing data. Study-wide results and limits: There were five TRBV segments more frequent in patients than controls, and TRBV5-6, TRBV5-1 and TRBV20-1 were among them. Controls significantly exceeded multiple sclerosis patients in normalized Chao1 diversity.

Trimming removed 2 bases at V and 3 bases at J, with 15 bases between. Germline CDR1 is SNHLY and CDR2 is FYNNEI. The CDR3 contains 16 residues. Note on this clonotype: Its cognate antigen is unknown.

Incorporated into the TCR beta cDNA libraries were unique molecular identifiers, which served to reduce PCR and sequencing biases. TCRdb ran MiXCR on the PCR reads and lists one entry per CDR3 protein. The repertoire includes 500,000 to 600,000 distinct CDR3 sequences, 44% of them detected once, and around 1.7% sits in the top ten. The V call is TRBV2, the J call TRBJ2-3, with D possibly being TRBD2 (6 bases). The TCR originated in a girl aged 5 to 17 with multiple sclerosis. The sample comprised blood. The DNA of the CDR3 is TGTGCCAGCAGTGAATTAGTCCCGCGGGGAACAGATACGCAGTATTTT. Residues: CASSELVPRGTDTQYF.